This T cell receptor (beta chain) emerged from a study of blood T cell repertoires in COVID-19. Study overall: From T cells, B-cell-depleted T cells, or PBMCs came the material, which was cDNA or gDNA.

The CDR3 covers 14 residues. Trimming took 1 base from V and 2 from J, leaving 8 bases between them. Germline V gene data show CDR1 as KGHSH and CDR2 as LQKENI. Original processing notes: Reference gene primer amplification in the assay estimated nucleated cell counts. Some clones are missing from TCRdb's copy, which holds only in-frame ones; the method was immunoSEQ multiplex PCR. V and J calls and clone size are given by that table; D and trimming were obtained from the DNA. The sample consists of over 40,000 clones, over 80% of them appearing once. V is TRBV18 and J is TRBJ1-1; D is uncertain. This clonotype was obtained from a man aged 35 to 55 with acute or convalescent COVID-19. Sequenced material: peripheral blood. The CDR3 nucleotides read TGTGCCAGCTCACCACGAACAGAAAACACTGAAGCTTTCTTT. Its protein product is CASSPRTENTEAFF.